The 30 T cell receptor beta chains in this list originate from one sample, sequenced in a study of cytomegalovirus exposure and HLA in healthy donors. It was with 60 Vbeta and 13 Jbeta primers that the PCR ran. Clones were sequenced by immunoSEQ multiplex PCR, and TCRdb holds only the in-frame ones, with some missing. The sample totals just over 150,000 clones. The sample comprised PBMCs. These receptors all come from a woman in her fifties or sixties in good health and CMV-seronegative.

CDR3 DNA sequence: TGTGCCAGCAGCTCCGGGACAGGATCTGAAGCTTTCTTT. Encoded protein: CASSSGTGSEAFF. V is TRBV7-3 and J is TRBJ1-1; TRBD1 matches 8 bases. The V gene end was trimmed by 4 bases and the J gene end by 6 bases; junction bases not matched to a gene: 4. The germline CDR1 and CDR2 sequences are SGHTA and FQGTGA. This CDR3 comprises 13 residues.

The chain joins TRBV19 to TRBJ1-2; 9 nucleotides agree with TRBD1. The ends lost 4 bases at V and 4 bases at J; junction bases unmatched: 10. The V gene's germline CDR1 is LNHDA and CDR2 SQIVND (reference sequence). This CDR3 comprises 16 residues. DNA for the CDR3: TGTGCCAGTAGTACTTCCTGGACAGGGGCGGTCTATGGCTACACCTTC. Its protein product is CASSTSWTGAVYGYTF. The variable domain in full, with the rest retrieved from reference TRBV19 and TRBJ1-2, is DGGITQSPKYLFRKEGQNVTLSCEQNLNHDAMYWYRQDPGQGLRLIYYSQIVNDFQKGDIAEGYSVSREKKESFPLTVTSAQKNPTAFYLCASSTSWTGAVYGYTFGSGTRLTVV.

The chain couples TRBV7-9 to TRBJ2-7, with 12 positions matching TRBD2. The V gene end was trimmed by 4 bases and the J gene end by 4 bases; junction bases not matched to a gene: 8. This CDR3 is built from 16 residues. Germline values: CDR1 SEHNR, CDR2 FQNEAQ (reference sequence). CDR3 residues: CASSSSTSGSKYEQYF. The CDR3 DNA reads as TGTGCCAGCAGCTCTTCGACTAGCGGGAGTAAATACGAGCAGTACTTC.

V and J are TRBV6-5 and TRBJ1-1, with 7 bases that match TRBD1. Germline V lookup: CDR1 MNHEY, CDR2 SVGAGI. Trimming removed 0 bases from V and 3 bases from J; junction bases left unmatched: 4. CDR3 length: 15 residues. DNA of the CDR3: TGTGCCAGCAGTTACTCGGGTGGACAGGACACTGAAGCTTTCTTT. It yields the protein CASSYSGGQDTEAFF.

The rearrangement links TRBV10-3 to TRBJ2-7, with D perhaps TRBD2 (6 bases). Per germline, CDR1 ENHRY and CDR2 SYGVKD. This CDR3 comprises 14 residues. The V end was cut by 4 bases, the J end by 7 bases, with 17 bases between. CDR3 DNA: TGTGCCATCAGTGCGGGGGAAGGGGCGGGTGAGCAGTACTTC. It encodes CAISAGEGAGEQYF.

This rearrangement joins TRBV5-1 to TRBJ2-7; a possible D gene is TRBD2 (5 bases). The CDR3 sequence is 12 residues long. Germline lookup yields CDR1 SGHRS and CDR2 YFSETQ. V lost 4 bases to trimming and J lost 9 bases, with 14 bases between them. CDR3 in amino acids: CASSEGFRGQYF. CDR3 bases: TGCGCCAGCAGCGAAGGTTTCCGGGGGCAGTACTTC.

This chain uses TRBV19 with TRBJ2-1; 10 bases map to TRBD2. Germline loops: CDR1 LNHDA, CDR2 SQIVND (reference sequence). The junction had 5 bases not matched to a gene; V was cut back by 9 bases and J by 0 bases. This CDR3 contains 15 residues. The CDR3 is CASRTSGPSYNEQFF. The CDR3 bases are TGTGCCAGCAGGACTAGCGGTCCCTCCTACAATGAGCAGTTCTTC.

Regarding this clone: This CDR3 is also generated by other DNA sequences in the sample. The chain uses TRBV5-1 and TRBJ2-7; the D gene is possibly TRBD1 (6 bases). Per the germline V gene, CDR1 is SGHRS and CDR2 is YFSETQ. CDR3 length: 17 amino acids. V lost 4 bases and J lost 2, with 22 bases in between. The CDR3 DNA follows: TGCGCCAGCAGCCCGGACCCGGGCAGGGGTGGCCCCTACGAGCAGTACTTC. As protein: CASSPDPGRGGPYEQYF.

The chain combines TRBV5-1 with TRBJ2-1; 7 positions agree with TRBD1. This CDR3 is 13 amino acids long. V dropped 5 bases and J dropped 5; count of bases not matched to a gene: 4. Germline V gene sequence: CDR1 SGHRS, CDR2 YFSETQ. CDR3 in DNA: TGCGCCAGCAGGCAGGGACAGAACAATGAGCAGTTCTTC. Its protein product is CASRQGQNNEQFF.

The chain has TRBV29-1 and TRBJ1-4; D is unresolved. Trimming took 4 bases from V and 6 from J, leaving 12 bases between them. This CDR3 region has 13 residues. Per the germline V gene, CDR1 is SQVTM and CDR2 is ANQGSEA. CDR3 region: CSVARGIDEKLFF. The CDR3 nucleotides read TGCAGCGTTGCTCGGGGTATTGATGAAAAACTGTTTTTT.

The genes are TRBV5-1 and TRBJ2-5, with 7 bases lining up with TRBD2. The ends lost 1 base at V and 4 bases at J; junction bases unmatched: 7. The V gene's germline CDR1 is SGHRS and CDR2 YFSETQ. CDR3 size: 15 residues. The CDR3 sequence is CASSLRGLSGETQYF. Written as DNA, the CDR3 is TGCGCCAGCAGCTTGCGGGGACTATCCGGAGAGACCCAGTACTTC.

The chain combines TRBV15 with TRBJ2-7, with D unresolved. Trimming removed 0 bases from V and 6 bases from J, with 18 bases in between. Germline V gene sequence: CDR1 LNHNV, CDR2 YYDKDF (reference sequence). The CDR3 contains 16 residues. CDR3 in amino acids: CATSRDRSSSELEQYF. The CDR3, as DNA: TGTGCCACCAGCAGAGATCGGAGCTCCTCAGAGCTCGAGCAGTACTTC. Supplemented by reference TRBV15 and TRBJ2-7, the full variable domain reads DAMVIQNPRYQVTQFGKPVTLSCSQTLNHNVMYWYQQKSSQAPKLLFHYYDKDFNNEADTPDNFQSRRPNTSFCFLDIRSPGLGDTAMYLCATSRDRSSSELEQYFGPGTRLTVT.

In DNA, the CDR3 is TGTGCCAGCAGTGAAGCGCTTCGGGGGTACAATCAGCCCCAGCATTTT. It yields the protein CASSEALRGYNQPQHF. The chain recombines TRBV6-1 with TRBJ1-5; maybe TRBD1 (5 bases). There are 16 residues in the CDR3. Germline-derived CDR1 and CDR2 are MNHNS and SASEGT. The ends were cut back, 0 bases at V and 3 bases at J, with 12 bases in the middle.

The chain links TRBV2 to TRBJ2-2; 10 nucleotides agree with TRBD1. The ends lost 6 bases at V and 7 bases at J; junction bases unmatched: 5. The CDR3 length is 14 residues. Per the germline V gene, CDR1 is SNHLY and CDR2 is FYNNEI. CDR3 DNA: TGTGCCAGCAGAGACAGGGGGCCATTCGGGGAGCTGTTTTTT. Residues: CASRDRGPFGELFF. Drawing the rest from reference TRBV2 and TRBJ2-2, the complete variable domain is EPEVTQTPSHQVTQMGQEVILRCVPISNHLYFYWYRQILGQKVEFLVSFYNNEISEKSEIFDDQFSVERPDGSNFTLKIRSTKLEDSAMYFCASRDRGPFGELFFGEGSRLTVL.

This rearrangement joins TRBV5-4 to TRBJ2-1, with TRBD2 identical over 8 bases. Germline assignment: CDR1 SGHNT and CDR2 YYREEE (reference sequence). After removal of 3 bases from V and 1 base from J, the junction contained 3 bases not matched to a gene. This CDR3 region has 15 residues. CDR3 amino acids: CASSSTSGSYNEQFF. The CDR3 nucleotides are TGTGCCAGCAGCTCCACTAGCGGTTCCTACAATGAGCAGTTCTTC.

The CDR3: CASSYNGYEQYF. For the CDR3, the DNA is TGTGCCAGCAGTTATAACGGCTACGAGCAGTACTTC. The rearrangement links TRBV6-5 to TRBJ2-7, with unresolved D. The ends were cut back, 3 bases at V and 3 bases at J, with 6 bases in the middle. The CDR3 runs 12 residues. Germline loops: CDR1 MNHEY, CDR2 SVGAGI.

The chain has TRBV19 and TRBJ2-2; D is unclear. Germline assignment: CDR1 LNHDA and CDR2 SQIVND (reference sequence). V lost 3 bases, J lost 5 bases, and 4 bases lay in between. This CDR3 has 12 residues. CDR3 region: CASSIQTGELFF. The DNA for the CDR3 is TGTGCCAGTAGTATTCAGACCGGGGAGCTGTTTTTT.

J is TRBJ2-3 and V is TRBV4-1, with 10 bases that match TRBD2. CDR3 length: 18 residues. Germline V lookup: CDR1 MGHRA, CDR2 YSYEKL. Trimming took 0 bases from V and 4 from J; bases not matched to a gene: 10. The CDR3 region has the DNA TGCGCCAGCAGCCAAGATACAAGCGGGAGGGCCGGTTCAGATACGCAGTATTTT. Encoded protein: CASSQDTSGRAGSDTQYF.

Comment on this clone: The same CDR3 also results from other DNA sequences found in this sample. DNA for the CDR3: TGCGCCAGCAGCTTGGGCACATCCTACAATGAGCAGTTCTTC. It yields the protein CASSLGTSYNEQFF. This chain connects TRBV5-1 to TRBJ2-1; D gene uncertain. Germline V lookup: CDR1 SGHRS, CDR2 YFSETQ. The CDR3 is 14 amino acids. Trimming removed 0 bases from V and 1 base from J, with 5 bases in between.

The V and J genes are TRBV11-2 and TRBJ2-7, with 7 bases lining up with TRBD1. In germline, CDR1 is SGHAT, CDR2 FQNNGV. V shed 5 bases, J shed 3 bases, and the junction held 4 bases outside the gene matches. The CDR3 has 13 amino acids. The CDR3 nucleotides read TGTGCCAGCAGCCGACAGGGTGGCTACGAGCAGTACTTC. It translates to CASSRQGGYEQYF.

The V gene is TRBV5-1, the J gene TRBJ1-1; TRBD1 agrees at 7 bases. The junction had 9 bases not matched to a gene; V was cut back by 4 bases and J by 0 bases. This CDR3 region has 16 residues. Germline V CDR1 and CDR2: SGHRS, YFSETQ. CDR3: CASSLGTALMNTEAFF. The CDR3 coding sequence is TGCGCCAGCAGCCTGGGGACAGCTTTAATGAACACTGAAGCTTTCTTT.

The chain has TRBV15 and TRBJ1-6, with TRBD1 matching over 8 bases. The CDR3 loop spans 17 amino acids. After removal of 2 bases from V and 4 bases from J, the junction contained 7 bases not matched to a gene. Germline V gene data show CDR1 as LNHNV and CDR2 as YYDKDF (reference sequence). Here the CDR3 reads CATSRKGRTGYNSPLHF. CDR3 nucleotides: TGTGCCACCAGCAGAAAAGGGAGGACAGGGTATAATTCACCCCTCCACTTT.

The chain uses TRBV5-1 and TRBJ2-3; TRBD1 might be the D (6 bases). The CDR3 is made up of 15 amino acids. Deletions cut 4 bases from V and 3 bases from J, with 15 bases between. The germline CDR1 and CDR2 sequences are SGHRS and YFSETQ. This chain's CDR3 is CASSPTARGTDTQYF. The CDR3 nucleotides read TGCGCCAGCAGCCCTACGGCGAGGGGGACAGATACGCAGTATTTT.

The chain uses TRBV7-2 and TRBJ1-1; 9 positions match TRBD1. The ends lost 4 bases at V and 8 bases at J; junction bases unmatched: 8. The CDR3 has 14 residues. CDR1 is SGHTA and CDR2 is FQGNSA in the germline V gene. CDR3 coding DNA: TGTGCCAGCAGCTCTCGGGACAGGGTGAGGGAAGCTTTCTTT. Translated, it gives CASSSRDRVREAFF.

J is TRBJ1-5 and V is TRBV29-1, with TRBD1 as a possible D gene (6 bases). CDR1 is SQVTM and CDR2 is ANQGSEA in the germline V gene. This CDR3 has 14 residues. Between the trimmed V and J ends, which lost 4 bases and 6 bases, there was a span of 16 bases. Written as DNA, the CDR3 is TGCAGCGTTGTAACGGGGGGCGTCGGTCAGCCCCAGCATTTT. The encoded protein is CSVVTGGVGQPQHF.

The chain combines TRBV4-2 with TRBJ2-1; 11 nucleotides align to TRBD2. This CDR3 contains 15 residues. Germline V lookup: CDR1 LGHNA, CDR2 YNFKEQ. V shed 3 bases, J shed 8 bases, and the junction held 6 bases outside the gene matches. The CDR3 bases are TGTGCCAGCAGCCACCTAGCGGGAGGTGAATATGAGCAGTTCTTC. This sequence encodes CASSHLAGGEYEQFF.

The chain recombines TRBV18 with TRBJ1-2; 7 positions match TRBD1. The CDR3 has 17 residues. The ends lost 3 bases at V and 5 bases at J; junction bases unmatched: 15. The germline V gene has CDR1 KGHSH and CDR2 LQKENI. DNA of the CDR3: TGTGCCAGCTCACCGGCCTTCGCGGGCAGGGGGGCGTATGGCTACACCTTC. This sequence encodes CASSPAFAGRGAYGYTF.

The gene calls are TRBV11-3 and TRBJ1-1; TRBD1 aligns across 10 bases. The CDR3 consists of 14 residues. CDR1 and CDR2 from the germline V gene are SGHNT and YENEEA. With 5 bases clipped from V and 3 bases from J, the junction kept 3 bases outside the gene matches. The CDR3 sequence is CASSPDRGYTEAFF. CDR3 nucleotide sequence: TGTGCCAGCAGCCCGGACAGGGGGTACACTGAAGCTTTCTTT. The full variable domain, rest sourced from reference TRBV11-3 and TRBJ1-1, is EAGVVQSPRYKIIEKKQPVAFWCNPISGHNTLYWYLQNLGQGPELLIRYENEEAVDDSQLPKDRFSAERLKGVDSTLKIQPAELGDSAVYLCASSPDRGYTEAFFGQGTRLTVV.

The gene calls are TRBV5-4 and TRBJ1-6, with 8 nucleotides matching TRBD1. The CDR3 is 14 amino acids. The V segment lost 3 bases and the J segment 6 bases; nucleotides outside the gene matches: 2. In germline, CDR1 is SGHNT, CDR2 YYREEE (reference sequence). The CDR3 protein is CASSSDRGNSPLHF. The CDR3 DNA sequence: TGTGCCAGCAGCTCCGACAGGGGTAATTCACCCCTCCACTTT.

The CDR3 sequence is CASSMDRGGEQYF. The CDR3 DNA follows: TGTGCCAGCAGTATGGACAGGGGCGGCGAGCAGTACTTC. The rearrangement links TRBV27 to TRBJ2-7; 9 bases line up with TRBD1. The V gene's germline CDR1 is MNHEY and CDR2 SMNVEV (reference sequence). The junction had 5 bases not matched to a gene; V was cut back by 5 bases and J by 6 bases. The CDR3 is 13 amino acids.